This T cell receptor beta chain was recovered during a study of blood T cell repertoires in COVID-19. Whole-study context: Spain, Italy and the United States supplied samples that represented acute and convalescent COVID-19. The cDNA or gDNA used as material had been derived from T cells, B-cell-depleted T cells, or PBMCs.

CDR3 length equals 15 residues. Germline assignment: CDR1 SNHLY and CDR2 FYNNEI. V was trimmed by 8 bases and J by 1 base, leaving 18 bases between them. Authors' methods: Reference gene primer amplification gave estimated nucleated cell counts. TCRdb's copy holds only in-frame clones and misses some; the assay was immunoSEQ multiplex PCR. V and J calls and clone size are as listed in that table; D and trimming were resolved from the DNA. Of about 180,000 clones listed, approximately 80% are singletons. This chain connects TRBV2 to TRBJ2-7; perhaps TRBD2 as D (5 bases). Sequenced input: peripheral blood. This TCR was sampled from a human donor in a cohort sampled during active COVID-19. CDR3 sequence: CASGRWTDQSYEQYF. The CDR3 DNA follows: TGTGCCAGCGGACGATGGACTGATCAATCCTACGAGCAGTACTTC.